Following are 26 T cell receptor beta chains from one sample sequenced in a study of cytomegalovirus exposure and HLA in healthy donors. Use of 60 Vbeta and 13 Jbeta primers characterized the PCR. Libraries were prepared by immunoSEQ multiplex PCR; TCRdb keeps only in-frame clonotypes and omits some of them. The data show about 170,000 clones, with roughly two thirds seen just once and around 5% held by the top ten. The sample comprised PBMCs. These receptors all stem from a woman aged 18-30 years in good health and CMV-seropositive.

The rearrangement joins TRBV9 to TRBJ2-7, with 7 bases identical to TRBD1. The V gene's germline CDR1 is SGDLS and CDR2 YYNGEE. This CDR3 has 15 amino acids. V shed 4 bases, J shed 5 bases, and the junction held 12 bases outside the gene matches. The CDR3 region has the DNA TGTGCCAGCAGCCCTCGGGGAAGAGGGGGCGACGAGCAGTACTTC. Translation: CASSPRGRGGDEQYF.

The rearrangement joins TRBV6-1 to TRBJ1-2; D not certain. Trimming took off 2 bases at V and 8 bases at J, with 18 bases between the two ends. CDR3 length: 15 residues. Germline loops: CDR1 MNHNS, CDR2 SASEGT. CDR3 loop: CASSEIGRMERGYTF. The CDR3 coding sequence is TGTGCCAGCAGTGAAATTGGAAGAATGGAGCGGGGCTACACCTTC.

The V call is TRBV29-1, the J call TRBJ1-2, with 10 bases aligning to TRBD1. The V gene end was trimmed by 6 bases and the J gene end by 8 bases; junction bases not matched to a gene: 6. The CDR3 consists of 12 residues. Germline V CDR1 and CDR2: SQVTM, ANQGSEA. The CDR3 DNA reads as TGCAGCGTCGGGGACAGGGGCGGCGGCTACACCTTC. This encodes CSVGDRGGGYTF.

This rearrangement joins TRBV19 to TRBJ2-7; D may be TRBD1 (6 bases). V was cut by 6 bases and J by 4 bases, with 16 bases left in between. The CDR3 length is 14 residues. CDR1 is LNHDA and CDR2 is SQIVND in the germline V gene (reference sequence). The CDR3 loop reads CASRSNRDRYEQYF. CDR3 coding DNA: TGTGCCAGTAGATCAAACAGGGATCGGTACGAGCAGTACTTC. The full variable domain, with the rest looked up from reference TRBV19 and TRBJ2-7, is DGGITQSPKYLFRKEGQNVTLSCEQNLNHDAMYWYRQDPGQGLRLIYYSQIVNDFQKGDIAEGYSVSREKKESFPLTVTSAQKNPTAFYLCASRSNRDRYEQYFGPGTRLTVT.

This clone was counted a few times. V usage is TRBV2 and J usage is TRBJ1-2; D possibly corresponds to TRBD1 (5 bases). Germline CDR1 and CDR2: SNHLY and FYNNEI. The CDR3 spans 16 residues. Trimming took off 1 base at V and 1 base at J, with 13 bases between the two ends. The CDR3 region has the DNA TGTGCCAGCAGTGAAGACCGAGACAGTTATAACTATGGCTACACCTTC. Protein product: CASSEDRDSYNYGYTF.

This chain connects TRBV6-1 to TRBJ2-1; possibly TRBD1 for D (6 bases). Germline-derived CDR1 and CDR2 are MNHNS and SASEGT. V was pared by 2 bases and J by 4 bases, with 15 bases between. This CDR3 contains 16 residues. The CDR3 region is CASSETGTIYYNEQFF. The CDR3 DNA follows: TGTGCCAGCAGTGAAACCGGGACAATTTATTACAATGAGCAGTTCTTC.

The rearrangement links TRBV7-6 to TRBJ2-5; possible D gene TRBD1, 5 bases. Trimming shortened V by 0 bases and J by 5 bases, and 10 bases separated the two germline ends. Germline V lookup: CDR1 SGHVS, CDR2 FNYEAQ. The CDR3 extends over 14 amino acids. CDR3 amino acids: CASSLAWKGETQYF. CDR3 bases: TGTGCCAGCAGCTTAGCATGGAAGGGGGAGACCCAGTACTTC.

V is TRBV27 and J is TRBJ1-2; 7 bases line up with TRBD1. Germline V gene lookup returns CDR1 MNHEY and CDR2 SMNVEV (reference sequence). The CDR3 is made up of 15 amino acids. V lost 5 bases to trimming and J lost 3 bases; unmatched junction nucleotides: 9. CDR3: CASSPKQTGDYGYTF. In nucleotides, the CDR3 is TGTGCCAGCAGTCCCAAGCAAACAGGGGACTATGGCTACACCTTC.

The V and J genes are TRBV5-6 and TRBJ1-1; no definite D call. The V and J ends lost 0 bases and 4 bases respectively, with 13 bases between them. From germline, CDR1 is SGHDT and CDR2 YYEEEE. The CDR3 totals 15 residues. CDR3 in amino acids: CASSLGRAWGTEAFF. CDR3 DNA sequence: TGTGCCAGCAGCTTGGGGAGGGCTTGGGGCACTGAAGCTTTCTTT.

V is TRBV16 and J is TRBJ2-7; the D gene is possibly TRBD1 (5 bases). V was clipped by 0 bases and J by 3 bases, with 9 bases between them. The germline V gene has CDR1 KGHSY and CDR2 FQNENV. This CDR3 spans 14 amino acids. In DNA form, the CDR3 reads TGTGCCAGCAGCCAATCGGGGCAGATCTACGAGCAGTACTTC. It is translated as CASSQSGQIYEQYF.

This clone was recorded a few times. The rearrangement links TRBV27 to TRBJ2-7; 7 bases agree with TRBD2. Germline V gene data show CDR1 as MNHEY and CDR2 as SMNVEV (reference sequence). With 5 bases clipped from V and 3 bases from J, the junction kept 13 bases outside the gene matches. CDR3 length equals 16 residues. The CDR3 DNA is TGTGCCAGCAGTCCCCCTCGGGAGCGGGGCTACTACGAGCAGTACTTC. Amino acids: CASSPPRERGYYEQYF.

V is TRBV5-6 and J is TRBJ2-1; the match to TRBD2 covers 7 bases. In germline, CDR1 is SGHDT, CDR2 YYEEEE. The CDR3 covers 14 residues. After removal of 6 bases from V and 6 bases from J, the junction contained 9 bases not matched to a gene. CDR3 loop: CASTTGGNPNEQFF. CDR3 coding DNA: TGTGCCAGCACCACGGGGGGTAACCCCAATGAGCAGTTCTTC. The variable domain in full, with the rest retrieved from reference TRBV5-6 and TRBJ2-1, is DAGVTQSPTHLIKTRGQQVTLRCSPKSGHDTVSWYQQALGQGPQFIFQYYEEEERQRGNFPDRFSGHQFPNYSSELNVNALLLGDSALYLCASTTGGNPNEQFFGPGTRLTVL.

There are a few counts of this clone. As DNA, the CDR3 is TGTGCCAGCAGGTCCAGGGACAGCGACAATCAGCCCCAGCATTTT. This sequence encodes CASRSRDSDNQPQHF. The chain recombines TRBV6-5 with TRBJ1-5; TRBD1 matches at 7 bases. Germline V gene data show CDR1 as MNHEY and CDR2 as SVGAGI. The CDR3 has 15 amino acids. V was clipped by 6 bases and J by 3 bases; unmatched bases: 8.

As regards this clone: Its ends do not fully match the called genes, so a read error is possible. This sequence joins TRBV7-9 and TRBJ1-1; a possible D gene is TRBD1 (5 bases). Germline loops: CDR1 SEHNR, CDR2 FQNEAQ (reference sequence). The length of the CDR3 is 13 residues. CDR3 loop: CSSSPGGNTEAFF. CDR3 DNA sequence: TGTTCCAGCAGTCCGGGGGGGAACACTGAAGCTTTCTTT.

J is TRBJ1-5 and V is TRBV2; 8 bases fit TRBD1. Germline trimming cut 7 bases from V and 5 bases from J; bases unmatched to any gene: 4. CDR1 is SNHLY and CDR2 is FYNNEI in the germline V gene. The CDR3 is 13 amino acids. The CDR3 reads CASTGQGDQPQHF. The CDR3 nucleotides are TGTGCCAGCACCGGACAGGGAGATCAGCCCCAGCATTTT.

The chain carries TRBV28 and TRBJ1-2, with D possibly matching TRBD1 (5 bases). The CDR3 is 11 amino acids. Germline CDR1 is MDHEN and CDR2 is SYDVKM. Trimming shortened V by 7 bases and J by 7 bases, and 10 bases separated the two germline ends. The DNA of the CDR3 is TGTGCCAGCACAGGGTTTTGTGGCTACACCTTC. Protein product: CASTGFCGYTF.

This chain links TRBV9 with TRBJ2-7; D is undetermined. The CDR3 runs 14 residues. The germline CDR1 and CDR2 sequences are SGDLS and YYNGEE. V lost 4 bases and J 0 bases, leaving 11 bases between the germline ends. This CDR3 reads CASSPPGGSYEQYF. The DNA for the CDR3 is TGTGCCAGCAGCCCACCGGGTGGCTCCTACGAGCAGTACTTC.

The genes are TRBV29-1 and TRBJ2-7; 8 nucleotides agree with TRBD1. Trimming took 1 base from V and 2 from J; bases not matched to a gene: 7. This CDR3 has 15 amino acids. The germline gives CDR1 SQVTM, CDR2 ANQGSEA. The CDR3 here is CSVEVPGGEAYEQYF. CDR3 coding DNA: TGCAGCGTTGAAGTACCAGGGGGCGAAGCCTACGAGCAGTACTTC.

This clone was picked up a small number of times. The chain is built from TRBV4-2 and TRBJ1-4, with D uncertain. Germline CDR1 reads LGHNA; CDR2 reads YNFKEQ. This CDR3 region has 14 residues. V lost 4 bases and J 8 bases, leaving 14 bases between the germline ends. The CDR3 here is CASSPFGSHEKLFF. For the CDR3, the DNA is TGTGCCAGCAGCCCCTTTGGCTCTCACGAAAAACTGTTTTTT.

CDR3: CTSSPTSGGYQETQYF. CDR3 DNA: TGCACCAGCAGTCCTACTAGCGGGGGTTACCAAGAGACCCAGTACTTC. The chain is built from TRBV1 and TRBJ2-5; the table gives TRBD2 as D, unverified against the DNA. TRBV1 is annotated as a pseudogene. This CDR3 spans 16 amino acids.

This chain links TRBV9 with TRBJ2-1, with 7 bases that match TRBD2. This CDR3 contains 15 residues. J gave up 16 bases and V 0 bases, and 16 bases lay outside the gene matches. CDR1 and CDR2 (germline): SGDLS, YYNGEE. CDR3 amino acids: CASSVAQPAGLPQFF. For the CDR3, the DNA is TGTGCCAGCAGCGTAGCTCAACCAGCGGGGCTACCGCAATTCTTC.

The table lists this clone with a count of one. This chain joins TRBV6-4 and TRBJ2-6; tentative D call: TRBD1 (6 bases). Germline V lookup: CDR1 MRHNA, CDR2 SNTAGT. V lost 9 bases, J lost 3 bases, and 18 bases lay in between. The CDR3 is 16 amino acids. In nucleotides, the CDR3 is TGTGCCAGTAGTCAGGGGCCCTATGGTGGGGCCAACGTCCTGACTTTC. Translation gives CASSQGPYGGANVLTF.

This rearrangement joins TRBV4-1 to TRBJ1-2; D uncertain. The germline V gene has CDR1 MGHRA and CDR2 YSYEKL. This CDR3 has 13 residues. Trimming left V 0 bases short and J 2 bases short, with 4 bases between. This chain's CDR3 is CASSQEQNYGYTF. The CDR3 DNA follows: TGCGCCAGCAGCCAAGAACAGAACTATGGCTACACCTTC.

The rearrangement joins TRBV10-3 to TRBJ1-2; no firm D call. V was shortened by 0 bases and J by 4 bases, with 24 bases between the two germline ends. The CDR3 contains 19 residues. The germline V gene encodes CDR1 ENHRY and CDR2 SYGVKD. CDR3 amino acids: CAISESLGLRELGGYGYTF. The CDR3 DNA follows: TGTGCCATCAGTGAGTCTCTGGGGTTGCGGGAACTAGGAGGCTATGGCTACACCTTC.

The chain links TRBV2 to TRBJ1-1; D is perhaps TRBD1 (6 bases). CDR1 is SNHLY and CDR2 is FYNNEI in the germline V gene. CDR3 length equals 15 residues. Trimming stripped 6 bases from V and 2 bases from J, with 16 bases between. The CDR3 loop is CASRQDTGINTEAFF. DNA for the CDR3: TGTGCCAGCAGACAAGATACAGGGATAAACACTGAAGCTTTCTTT.

The chain uses TRBV19 and TRBJ1-2; D is undetermined. Trimming removed 5 bases from V and 3 bases from J, with 13 bases in between. This CDR3 comprises 14 residues. Germline CDR1 and CDR2: LNHDA and SQIVND (reference sequence). DNA for the CDR3: TGTGCCAGTAGTCCGGAGAGCAGCTACTATGGCTACACCTTC. Translating it yields CASSPESSYYGYTF.